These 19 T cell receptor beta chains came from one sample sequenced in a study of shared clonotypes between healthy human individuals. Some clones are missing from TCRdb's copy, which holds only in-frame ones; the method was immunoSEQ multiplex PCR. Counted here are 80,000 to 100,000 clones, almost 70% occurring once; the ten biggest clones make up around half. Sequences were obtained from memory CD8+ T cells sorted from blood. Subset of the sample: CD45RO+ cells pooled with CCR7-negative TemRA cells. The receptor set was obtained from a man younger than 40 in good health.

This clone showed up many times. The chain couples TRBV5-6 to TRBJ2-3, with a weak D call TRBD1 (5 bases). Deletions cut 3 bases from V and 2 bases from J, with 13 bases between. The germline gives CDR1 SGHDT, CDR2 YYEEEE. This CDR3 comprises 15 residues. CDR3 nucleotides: TGTGCCAGCAGCTGGATTCAGGGTTACACAGATACGCAGTATTTT. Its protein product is CASSWIQGYTDTQYF.

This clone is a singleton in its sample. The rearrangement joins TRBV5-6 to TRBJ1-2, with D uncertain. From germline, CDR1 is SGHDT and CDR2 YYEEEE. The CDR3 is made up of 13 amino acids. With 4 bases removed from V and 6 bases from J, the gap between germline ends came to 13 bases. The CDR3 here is CASSLRAAHGYTF. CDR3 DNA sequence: TGTGCCAGCAGCCTCCGGGCCGCCCATGGCTACACCTTC. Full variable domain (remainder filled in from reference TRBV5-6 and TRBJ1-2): DAGVTQSPTHLIKTRGQQVTLRCSPKSGHDTVSWYQQALGQGPQFIFQYYEEEERQRGNFPDRFSGHQFPNYSSELNVNALLLGDSALYLCASSLRAAHGYTFGSGTRLTVV.

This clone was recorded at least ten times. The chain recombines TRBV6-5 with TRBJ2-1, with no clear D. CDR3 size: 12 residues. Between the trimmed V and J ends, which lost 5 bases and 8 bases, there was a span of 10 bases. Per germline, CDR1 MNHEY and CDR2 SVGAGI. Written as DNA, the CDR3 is TGTGCCAGCAGTACCGTGGGTTATGAGCAGTTCTTC. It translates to CASSTVGYEQFF.

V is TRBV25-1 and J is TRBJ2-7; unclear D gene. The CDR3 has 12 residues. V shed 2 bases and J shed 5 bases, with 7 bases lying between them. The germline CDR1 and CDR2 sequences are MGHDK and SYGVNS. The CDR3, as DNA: TGTGCCAGCAGTGAAATTGCCGACGAGCAGTACTTC. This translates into CASSEIADEQYF.

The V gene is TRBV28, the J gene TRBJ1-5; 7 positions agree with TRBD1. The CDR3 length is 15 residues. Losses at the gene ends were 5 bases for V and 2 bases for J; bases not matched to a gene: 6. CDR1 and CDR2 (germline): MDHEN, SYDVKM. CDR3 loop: CASSLHGTGNQPQHF. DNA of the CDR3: TGTGCCAGCAGTCTCCACGGGACAGGCAATCAGCCCCAGCATTTT.

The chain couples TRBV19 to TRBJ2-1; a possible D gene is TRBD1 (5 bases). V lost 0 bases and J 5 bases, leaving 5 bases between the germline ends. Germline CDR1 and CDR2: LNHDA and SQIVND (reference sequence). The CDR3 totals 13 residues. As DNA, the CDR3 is TGTGCCAGTAGTATAGACAGGGACAATGAGCAGTTCTTC. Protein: CASSIDRDNEQFF.

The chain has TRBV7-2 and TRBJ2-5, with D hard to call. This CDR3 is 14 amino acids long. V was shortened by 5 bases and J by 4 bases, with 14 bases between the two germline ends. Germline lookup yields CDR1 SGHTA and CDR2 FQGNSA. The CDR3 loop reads CASSMKYHGETQYF. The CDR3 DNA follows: TGTGCCAGCAGCATGAAGTACCACGGAGAGACCCAGTACTTC.

The CDR3 coding sequence is TGTGCCAGCAACGGGGACACTTCCTACGAGCAGTACTTC. This gives the protein CASNGDTSYEQYF. The chain links TRBV7-9 to TRBJ2-7, with D possibly TRBD1 on 6 matching bases. Looked up from germline, CDR1 is SEHNR and CDR2 is FQNEAQ (reference sequence). This CDR3 comprises 13 residues. With 7 bases removed from V and 1 base from J, the gap between germline ends came to 11 bases.

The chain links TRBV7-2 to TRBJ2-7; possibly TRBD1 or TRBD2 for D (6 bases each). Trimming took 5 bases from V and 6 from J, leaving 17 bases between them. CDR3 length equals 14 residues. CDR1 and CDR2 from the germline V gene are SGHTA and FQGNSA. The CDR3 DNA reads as TGTGCCAGCAGCCAAGATCGTGGGGGGCCCGAGCAGTACTTC. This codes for CASSQDRGGPEQYF.

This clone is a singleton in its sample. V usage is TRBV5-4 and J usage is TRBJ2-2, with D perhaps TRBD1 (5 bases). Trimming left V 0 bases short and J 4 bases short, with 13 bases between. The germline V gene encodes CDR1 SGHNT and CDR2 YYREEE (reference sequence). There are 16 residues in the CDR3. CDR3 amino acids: CASSLELQVVTGELFF. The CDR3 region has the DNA TGTGCCAGCAGCTTGGAACTACAGGTCGTCACCGGGGAGCTGTTTTTT.

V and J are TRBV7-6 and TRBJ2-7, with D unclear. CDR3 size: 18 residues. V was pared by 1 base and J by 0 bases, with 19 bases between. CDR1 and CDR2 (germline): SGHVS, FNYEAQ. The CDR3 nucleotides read TGTGCCAGCAGCTTAGGATCGGTCTCCCTACGGCCCTCCTACGAGCAGTACTTC. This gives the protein CASSLGSVSLRPSYEQYF.

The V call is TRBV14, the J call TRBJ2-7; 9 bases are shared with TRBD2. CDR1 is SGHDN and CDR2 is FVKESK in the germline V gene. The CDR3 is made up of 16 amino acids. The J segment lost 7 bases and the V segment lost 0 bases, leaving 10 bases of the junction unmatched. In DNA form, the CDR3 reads TGTGCCAGCAGCCAAGATCGAGATAGCGGGAGCGCTGAGCAGTACTTC. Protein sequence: CASSQDRDSGSAEQYF.

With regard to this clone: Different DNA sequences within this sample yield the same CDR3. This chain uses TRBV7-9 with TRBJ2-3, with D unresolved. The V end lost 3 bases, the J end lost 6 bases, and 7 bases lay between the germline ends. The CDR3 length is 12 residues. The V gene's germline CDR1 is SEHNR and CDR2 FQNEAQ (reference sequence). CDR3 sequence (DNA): TGTGCCAGCAGCTTCCCCTTGGATACGCAGTATTTT. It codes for CASSFPLDTQYF.

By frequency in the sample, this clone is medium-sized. The CDR3 protein is CSVPGEGVMETQYF. The DNA for the CDR3 is TGCAGCGTGCCGGGGGAAGGGGTAATGGAGACCCAGTACTTC. The chain uses TRBV29-1 and TRBJ2-5; tentatively, D is TRBD2 (6 bases). The CDR3 spans 14 residues. CDR1 and CDR2 from the germline V gene are SQVTM and ANQGSEA. Trimming removed 6 bases from V and 5 bases from J, with 19 bases in between.

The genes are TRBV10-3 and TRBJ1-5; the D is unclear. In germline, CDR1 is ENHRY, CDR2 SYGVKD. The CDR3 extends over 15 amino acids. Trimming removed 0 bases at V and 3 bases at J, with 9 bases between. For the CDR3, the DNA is TGTGCCATCAGTGAGTCGGGTGATTACAATCAGCCCCAGCATTTT. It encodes CAISESGDYNQPQHF.

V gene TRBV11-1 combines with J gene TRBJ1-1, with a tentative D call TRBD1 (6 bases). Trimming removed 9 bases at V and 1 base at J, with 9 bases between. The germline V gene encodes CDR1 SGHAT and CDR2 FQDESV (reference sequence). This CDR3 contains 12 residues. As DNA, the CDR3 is TGTGCCAGTGAGGGACAGAACACTGAAGCTTTCTTT. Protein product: CASEGQNTEAFF.

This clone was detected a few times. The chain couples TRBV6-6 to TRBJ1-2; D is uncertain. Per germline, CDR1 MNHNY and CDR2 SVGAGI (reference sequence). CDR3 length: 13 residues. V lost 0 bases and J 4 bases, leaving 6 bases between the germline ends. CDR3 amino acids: CASSYSISYGYTF. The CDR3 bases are TGTGCCAGCAGTTACTCGATCAGCTATGGCTACACCTTC.

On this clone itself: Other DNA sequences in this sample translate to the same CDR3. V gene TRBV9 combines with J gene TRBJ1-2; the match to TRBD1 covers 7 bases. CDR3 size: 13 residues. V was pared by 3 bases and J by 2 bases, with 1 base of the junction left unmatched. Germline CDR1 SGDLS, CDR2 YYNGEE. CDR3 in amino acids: CASSAGGNYGYTF. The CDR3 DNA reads TGTGCCAGCAGCGCAGGGGGGAACTATGGCTACACCTTC. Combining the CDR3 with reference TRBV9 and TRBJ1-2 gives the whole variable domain DSGVTQTPKHLITATGQRVTLRCSPRSGDLSVYWYQQSLDQGLQFLIQYYNGEERAKGNILERFSAQQFPDLHSELNLSSLELGDSALYFCASSAGGNYGYTFGSGTRLTVV.

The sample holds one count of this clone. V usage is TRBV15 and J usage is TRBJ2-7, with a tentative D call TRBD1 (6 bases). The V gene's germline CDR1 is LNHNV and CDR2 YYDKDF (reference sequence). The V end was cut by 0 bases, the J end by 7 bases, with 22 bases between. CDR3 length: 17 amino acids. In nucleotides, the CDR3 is TGTGCCACCAGCAGAGATCGGGACCAGGGGAGTACGTTTGAGCAGTACTTC. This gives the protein CATSRDRDQGSTFEQYF.